The rows below give T cell receptor beta chains drawn from one sample of a study of cytomegalovirus exposure and HLA in healthy donors. Generated by immunoSEQ multiplex PCR, the TCRdb table keeps only in-frame clones and is missing some. The sample lists 150,000 to 200,000 clones, about 79% occurring once. Sequenced: PBMCs. The origin of the receptors is a woman in her forties or fifties in good health and CMV-seropositive. CDR3s include the opening cysteine and the closing phenylalanine or tryptophan.

cdr3_aa j_call v_call
CASSPLMNTEAFF TRBJ1-1 TRBV27
CASGREYNEQFF TRBJ2-1 TRBV19
CASNIGGGVRGYTF TRBJ1-2 TRBV6-1
CAISVSLAEQYF - TRBV10-3
CASSQVAGGPGETQYF TRBJ2-5 TRBV4-3
CAIRGDRGVSSYEQYF TRBJ2-7 TRBV10-3
CASSLGSGGALDTQYF TRBJ2-3 TRBV7-2
CASSSQGYEQYF TRBJ2-7 TRBV7-9
CASSAGFAAYEQYF TRBJ2-7 TRBV25-1
CASSRRGSHRETQYF TRBJ2-5 TRBV7-9
CARDLGTKSTDTQYF TRBJ2-3 TRBV2
CASSSGRRRLESNEQFF TRBJ2-1 TRBV7-9
CASSLAGGLNTEAFF TRBJ1-1 TRBV5-4
CASSYRDRVYEQYF - TRBV6-5
CASSFLTGISNQPQHF TRBJ1-5 TRBV5-8
CATDQTGTGELFF TRBJ2-2 TRBV10-3
CASISARIKYGYTF TRBJ1-2 TRBV6-1
CASSFSRGGRTGQQETQYF TRBJ2-5 TRBV7-8
CASSPQTGGRNEQFF TRBJ2-1 TRBV18
CASSRTFRGSGANVLTF TRBJ2-6 TRBV5-1
CASSSIDRDTYGYTF TRBJ1-2 TRBV28
CASSYPTGGIGELFF TRBJ2-2 TRBV5-6
CASSQGTGARGAQYF TRBJ2-5 TRBV4-3
CASSELAGIGAQYF TRBJ2-5 TRBV10-2
CASSSRTEQIYGYTF TRBJ1-2 TRBV7-9
CASSQDRTGTGGQETQYF TRBJ2-5 TRBV4-3
CASSTTAYYGYTF TRBJ1-2 TRBV28
CASSRGQTYGYTF TRBJ1-2 TRBV7-8
CSGTSISTDTQYF TRBJ2-3 TRBV29-1
CASSLQGGTEAFF TRBJ1-1 TRBV7-9
CASSLKGVRDEQFF TRBJ2-1 TRBV5-4
CASSRTGGGETQYF TRBJ2-5 TRBV5-1
CASSHPKPQHF TRBJ1-5 TRBV21-1
CASSRAGGGYNSPLHF TRBJ1-6 TRBV28
CASTTAGDEKLFF TRBJ1-4 TRBV18
CASSLSGWETQYF TRBJ2-5 TRBV11-2
CSVAGDSLSRYTF TRBJ1-2 TRBV29-1
CASRLRERQPQHF TRBJ1-5 TRBV6-5
CASSVYDRMAYNF TRBJ1-2 TRBV2
CASSEDRGTEAFF TRBJ1-1 TRBV6-1
CASSLTTSGRAAETQYF TRBJ2-5 TRBV7-3
CASSPQGASNEQFF TRBJ2-1 TRBV11-2